These 22 T cell receptor beta chains came from one sample sequenced in a study of cytomegalovirus exposure and HLA in healthy donors (dated by TCRdb to the late 2010s). The library was produced with the immunoSEQ multiplex PCR assay. The multiplex PCR relied on a mix of 60 forward primers for TCR Vbeta segments and 13 reverse primers for TCR Jbeta segments. Drawn from immuneACCESS, this table holds only the in-frame rearrangements with V and J called that TCRdb kept. Clones are partly lost; checked studies trace under half to an unresolved V gene and leave the rest unexplained. Present in this sample are about 230,000 clones, around 84% of which were seen just once. The top ten constitute 0.24% of the sample. Source material: PBMCs. The receptors here all came from a girl under 10 years old in good health and CMV-seronegative.

V is TRBV6-1 and J is TRBJ2-1; D is unclear. Germline CDR1 and CDR2: MNHNS and SASEGT. The CDR3 runs to 15 residues. V dropped 6 bases and J dropped 0 bases, with 12 bases sitting between them. The CDR3 is CASSTAASSYNEQFF. The CDR3 DNA reads TGTGCCAGCAGCACCGCCGCGAGCTCCTACAATGAGCAGTTCTTC.

The gene calls are TRBV5-6 and TRBJ1-2; D is unclear. CDR1 SGHDT and CDR2 YYEEEE come from the germline V gene. V lost 5 bases and J lost 4, with 9 bases in between. CDR3 length: 12 amino acids. The CDR3 reads CASSLTLYGYTF. CDR3 bases: TGTGCCAGCAGTCTGACTCTCTATGGCTACACCTTC.

This clone is a singleton in its sample. This chain links TRBV4-1 with TRBJ2-5; D is possibly TRBD1 (5 bases). CDR3 length: 14 amino acids. Trimming shortened V by 1 base and J by 3 bases, and 9 bases separated the two germline ends. Looked up from germline, CDR1 is MGHRA and CDR2 is YSYEKL. CDR3 loop: CASSQVPGKETQYF. CDR3 nucleotide sequence: TGCGCCAGCAGCCAAGTCCCAGGGAAAGAGACCCAGTACTTC.

The table lists this clone with a count of one. The chain carries TRBV6-5 and TRBJ1-1; D uncertain. This CDR3 contains 14 residues. V was trimmed by 5 bases and J by 10 bases, leaving 20 bases between them. The V gene's germline CDR1 is MNHEY and CDR2 SVGAGI. CDR3 sequence: CASSPFRDNFSAFF. CDR3 in DNA: TGTGCCAGCAGTCCCTTTCGAGACAACTTTTCAGCTTTCTTT.

The V gene is TRBV28, the J gene TRBJ1-2; maybe TRBD1 (5 bases). This CDR3 is 14 amino acids long. The V gene lost 6 bases and the J gene lost 7 bases, with 18 bases spanning the gap. Germline V CDR1 and CDR2: MDHEN, SYDVKM. The CDR3 here is CASRSQVLITGYTF. DNA for the CDR3: TGTGCCAGCAGGTCACAGGTCCTGATTACTGGCTACACCTTC.

The table lists this clone with a few counts. The chain carries TRBV7-9 and TRBJ2-7, with D perhaps matching TRBD1 (5 bases). This CDR3 spans 14 amino acids. Germline V gene lookup returns CDR1 SEHNR and CDR2 FQNEAQ (reference sequence). The germline V and J ends were trimmed by 2 bases and 6 bases, with 14 bases remaining between them. The CDR3 loop is CASSLQGKKREQYF. For the CDR3, the DNA is TGTGCCAGCAGCTTACAGGGTAAGAAGCGCGAGCAGTACTTC.

Comments on this clone: The same CDR3 can be traced to other DNA sequences in this sample. The chain is built from TRBV5-1 and TRBJ1-5; the match to TRBD1 covers 8 bases. Germline loops: CDR1 SGHRS, CDR2 YFSETQ. This CDR3 has 14 residues. Losses at the gene ends were 4 bases for V and 6 bases for J; bases not matched to a gene: 6. For the CDR3, the DNA is TGCGCCAGCAGCCCAGGACAGGGTGGTCAGCCCCAGCATTTT. Residues: CASSPGQGGQPQHF.

This chain connects TRBV5-1 to TRBJ1-1; no definite D call. The germline gives CDR1 SGHRS, CDR2 YFSETQ. The CDR3 covers 13 residues. V dropped 4 bases and J dropped 1 base, with 8 bases sitting between them. The CDR3 coding sequence is TGCGCCAGCAGCCCCAGAGGGAACACTGAAGCTTTCTTT. This encodes CASSPRGNTEAFF.

V usage is TRBV7-9 and J usage is TRBJ2-3; D unclear. Germline CDR1 and CDR2: SEHNR and FQNEAQ (reference sequence). The CDR3 loop spans 14 amino acids. V lost 4 bases and J 6 bases, leaving 14 bases between the germline ends. The CDR3 loop reads CASSSPTTGDTQYF. For the CDR3, the DNA is TGTGCCAGCAGCTCCCCGACGACTGGCGATACGCAGTATTTT.

The gene calls are TRBV19 and TRBJ1-1, with D perhaps TRBD1 (6 bases). Germline V gene sequence: CDR1 LNHDA, CDR2 SQIVND (reference sequence). V gave up 4 bases and J gave up 1 base, with 16 bases separating them. The CDR3 is 16 amino acids. The CDR3 reads CASSTRTGMGNTEAFF. The CDR3 DNA sequence: TGTGCCAGTAGTACCCGAACAGGGATGGGGAACACTGAAGCTTTCTTT.

V usage is TRBV5-4 and J usage is TRBJ2-1; the match to TRBD2 covers 16 bases. Looked up from germline, CDR1 is SGHNT and CDR2 is YYREEE (reference sequence). The CDR3 covers 17 residues. V lost 4 bases and J lost 8; bases outside the gene matches: 9. The CDR3: CASSAQRGLAGGDEQFF. The CDR3 DNA is TGTGCCAGCAGCGCACAGAGGGGACTAGCGGGGGGGGATGAGCAGTTCTTC. The variable domain in full, with the rest retrieved from reference TRBV5-4 and TRBJ2-1, is ETGVTQSPTHLIKTRGQQVTLRCSSQSGHNTVSWYQQALGQGPQFIFQYYREEENGRGNFPPRFSGLQFPNYSSELNVNALELDDSALYLCASSAQRGLAGGDEQFFGPGTRLTVL.

The table lists this clone with a count of one. V usage is TRBV5-1 and J usage is TRBJ1-2; weak D call: TRBD1 (5 bases). There are 14 residues in the CDR3. CDR1 and CDR2 from the germline V gene are SGHRS and YFSETQ. V gave up 0 bases and J gave up 3 bases, with 9 bases separating them. CDR3 residues: CASSLGQGYYGYTF. CDR3 DNA sequence: TGCGCCAGCAGCTTGGGCCAGGGCTACTATGGCTACACCTTC.

The chain recombines TRBV20-1 with TRBJ1-1, with D tentatively TRBD1 (5 bases). Germline assignment: CDR1 DFQATT and CDR2 SNEGSKA (reference sequence). CDR3 length: 11 amino acids. V lost 6 bases, J lost 7 bases, and 12 bases lay in between. CDR3 region: CSAPDRFEAFF. The CDR3 DNA sequence: TGCAGTGCGCCTGACAGATTTGAAGCTTTCTTT.

This rearrangement joins TRBV4-1 to TRBJ2-1; 12 nucleotides agree with TRBD2. The CDR3 length is 16 residues. V shed 0 bases, J shed 6 bases, and the junction held 3 bases outside the gene matches. Germline CDR1 MGHRA, CDR2 YSYEKL. The CDR3 DNA sequence: TGCGCCAGCAGCCAAGACCCGACTAGCGGGGGCAATGAGCAGTTCTTC. It specifies CASSQDPTSGGNEQFF.

The chain couples TRBV27 to TRBJ1-2; TRBD1 is a possible D gene (5 bases). This CDR3 has 13 amino acids. The ends were cut back, 0 bases at V and 8 bases at J, with 10 bases in the middle. Germline V lookup: CDR1 MNHEY, CDR2 SMNVEV (reference sequence). CDR3 sequence: CASSLSGAGGYTF. CDR3 nucleotide sequence: TGTGCCAGCAGTTTATCTGGGGCCGGAGGCTACACCTTC.

The chain has TRBV6-5 and TRBJ1-6; 7 positions match TRBD1. The ends lost 5 bases at V and 5 bases at J; junction bases unmatched: 6. CDR3 length equals 15 residues. CDR1 is MNHEY and CDR2 is SVGAGI in the germline V gene. CDR3 loop: CASSGGTDNNSPLHF. CDR3 in DNA: TGTGCCAGCAGTGGGGGGACAGATAATAATTCACCCCTCCACTTT.

V and J are TRBV13 and TRBJ2-6, with TRBD1 as a possible D gene (5 bases). V gave up 6 bases and J gave up 0 bases, with 12 bases separating them. Germline CDR1 reads PRHDT; CDR2 reads FYEKMQ (reference sequence). This CDR3 is 16 amino acids long. CDR3 sequence: CASSRTGPSGANVLTF. CDR3 bases: TGTGCCAGCAGTCGTACAGGACCCTCTGGGGCCAACGTCCTGACTTTC.

This clone occurred a few times. This chain joins TRBV25-1 and TRBJ1-5; maybe TRBD1 (5 bases). Germline assignment: CDR1 MGHDK and CDR2 SYGVNS. Trimming took off 3 bases at V and 2 bases at J, with 8 bases between the two ends. The CDR3 has 14 residues. The CDR3 here is CASSDGRGNQPQHF. Written as DNA, the CDR3 is TGTGCCAGCAGTGACGGCAGGGGCAATCAGCCCCAGCATTTT.

CDR3 DNA sequence: TGCAGCGTTGAATCCGGCACAGATACGCAGTATTTT. Amino acids: CSVESGTDTQYF. The rearrangement uses TRBV29-1 and TRBJ2-3; D gene ambiguous. The germline V gene encodes CDR1 SQVTM and CDR2 ANQGSEA. V was cut by 2 bases and J by 1 base, with 4 bases left in between. CDR3 length equals 12 residues.

This sequence joins TRBV5-1 and TRBJ2-3; 14 bases are shared with TRBD2. Trimming cost V 3 bases and J 6 bases; bases outside gene matches: 9. The germline V gene encodes CDR1 SGHRS and CDR2 YFSETQ. This CDR3 has 17 amino acids. The CDR3 region is CASSSGTSGSGLDTQYF. CDR3 nucleotide sequence: TGCGCCAGCAGCTCCGGGACTAGCGGGAGTGGGTTGGATACGCAGTATTTT.

V gene TRBV4-1 combines with J gene TRBJ2-7, with 9 bases aligning to TRBD2. With V trimmed by 2 bases and J by 2 bases, 7 bases remained unmatched. Per germline, CDR1 MGHRA and CDR2 YSYEKL. The CDR3 contains 16 residues. The CDR3 region has the DNA TGCGCCAGCAGCCAACCGGGCGGGAGGGATACCTACGAGCAGTACTTC. It encodes CASSQPGGRDTYEQYF.

CDR3 coding DNA: TGTGCCAGCAGTTACTGGGGCAGTGAGCAGTTCTTC. Its protein is CASSYWGSEQFF. The chain couples TRBV6-5 to TRBJ2-1; the D gene is possibly TRBD1 (5 bases). Trimming pared 1 base from V and 9 bases from J, leaving 7 bases between. The CDR3 extends over 12 amino acids. Germline V gene lookup returns CDR1 MNHEY and CDR2 SVGAGI.